The 10 T cell receptor beta chains in this list originate from one sample, sequenced in a study of blood T cell repertoires in COVID-19. TCRdb keeps only in-frame clones here, not all; method: immunoSEQ multiplex PCR. The sample consists of 52,000 or so clones, 80% to 90% of them appearing once. The sample was peripheral blood. These receptors were taken from a man aged 50 or older with acute or convalescent COVID-19.

The chain employs TRBV2 and TRBJ1-6; 9 bases match TRBD1. Germline values: CDR1 SNHLY, CDR2 FYNNEI. The CDR3 is made up of 14 amino acids. V dropped 8 bases and J dropped 8; count of bases not matched to a gene: 7. DNA for the CDR3: TGTGCCAGCGGCCGGCGGACAGGGGATTCACCCCTCCACTTT. Encoded protein: CASGRRTGDSPLHF.

The V call is TRBV27, the J call TRBJ2-3; D not certain. Germline CDR1 reads MNHEY; CDR2 reads SMNVEV (reference sequence). With 3 bases removed from V and 1 base from J, the gap between germline ends came to 11 bases. The CDR3 contains 15 residues. The CDR3 bases are TGTGCCAGCAGTTTTATGGCCCTGCGCACAGATACGCAGTATTTT. Residues: CASSFMALRTDTQYF.

The chain combines TRBV15 with TRBJ2-7; 10 bases line up with TRBD1. Germline CDR1 and CDR2: LNHNV and YYDKDF (reference sequence). Trimming cost V 1 base and J 4 bases; bases outside gene matches: 7. This CDR3 region has 16 residues. CDR3 region: CATSRGGTGALYEQYF. CDR3 nucleotide sequence: TGTGCCACCAGCAGAGGAGGGACAGGGGCTTTGTACGAGCAGTACTTC.

The table lists this clone with a few counts. The chain couples TRBV5-4 to TRBJ2-3; the D gene is possibly TRBD2 (5 bases). CDR1 is SGHNT and CDR2 is YYREEE in the germline V gene (reference sequence). The CDR3 consists of 14 residues. V lost 3 bases and J lost 2, with 10 bases in between. The CDR3 sequence is CASSSTGNTDTQYF. As DNA, the CDR3 is TGTGCCAGCAGCTCCACGGGAAACACAGATACGCAGTATTTT.

The chain combines TRBV30 with TRBJ2-1, with a possible D match to TRBD2 (6 bases). CDR1 GTSNPN and CDR2 SVGIG come from the germline V gene (reference sequence). V shed 1 base and J shed 0 bases, with 10 bases lying between them. The CDR3 loop spans 15 amino acids. CDR3 protein: CAWSADYDSYNEQFF. CDR3 nucleotide sequence: TGTGCCTGGAGTGCGGACTACGACTCCTACAATGAGCAGTTCTTC.

The rearrangement links TRBV10-3 to TRBJ2-2; D not certain. The length of the CDR3 is 15 residues. V lost 0 bases and J lost 2, with 7 bases in between. Germline V gene data show CDR1 as ENHRY and CDR2 as SYGVKD. CDR3: CAISESRHNTGELFF. For the CDR3, the DNA is TGTGCCATCAGTGAGTCGCGTCACAACACCGGGGAGCTGTTTTTT.

V usage is TRBV7-2 and J usage is TRBJ1-3; D ambiguous. V lost 1 base to trimming and J lost 7 bases, with 11 bases between them. The CDR3 has 14 residues. Germline CDR1 reads SGHTA; CDR2 reads FQGNSA. CDR3 sequence reads: CASSLGVTGNTIYF. CDR3 in DNA: TGTGCCAGCAGCTTAGGGGTCACCGGGAACACCATATATTTT.

The chain recombines TRBV23-1 with TRBJ1-1; 7 nucleotides match TRBD1. TRBV23-1 is assigned to the ORF class and has an uncertain function. V trimming: 3 bases; J trimming: 4 bases; junction bases outside the gene matches: 8. The CDR3 contains 15 residues. The CDR3 DNA reads as TGCGCCAGCAGTCACACTGGGACAGCGGCCACTGAAGCTTTCTTT. Its translation is CASSHTGTAATEAFF.

The gene calls are TRBV27 and TRBJ2-7; a possible D gene is TRBD1 (5 bases). V was pared by 3 bases and J by 5 bases, with 11 bases between. The CDR3 contains 13 residues. Germline CDR1 and CDR2: MNHEY and SMNVEV (reference sequence). CDR3 DNA sequence: TGTGCCAGCAGTTTTAGGTTCAGGGACGAGCAGTACTTC. Translation gives CASSFRFRDEQYF.

The chain carries TRBV7-3 and TRBJ2-5; 7 bases agree with TRBD2. V was clipped by 1 base and J by 5 bases; unmatched bases: 7. The CDR3 length is 15 residues. Germline loops: CDR1 SGHTA, CDR2 FQGTGA. The CDR3 coding sequence is TGTGCCAGCAGCTTAAGCGGGACTACCGGGGAGACCCAGTACTTC. Protein product: CASSLSGTTGETQYF.